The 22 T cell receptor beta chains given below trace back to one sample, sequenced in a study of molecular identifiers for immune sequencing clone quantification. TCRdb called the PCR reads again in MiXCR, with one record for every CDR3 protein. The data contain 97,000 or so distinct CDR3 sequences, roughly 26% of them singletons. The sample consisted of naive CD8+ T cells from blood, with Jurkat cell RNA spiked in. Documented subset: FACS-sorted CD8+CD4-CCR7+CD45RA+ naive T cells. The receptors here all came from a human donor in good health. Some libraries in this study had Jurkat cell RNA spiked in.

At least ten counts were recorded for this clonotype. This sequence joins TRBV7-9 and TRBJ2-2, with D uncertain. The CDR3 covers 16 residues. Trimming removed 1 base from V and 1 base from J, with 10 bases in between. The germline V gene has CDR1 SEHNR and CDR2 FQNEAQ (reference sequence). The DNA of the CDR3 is TGTGCCAGCAGCTTAGATGAGACAAAGAACACCGGGGAGCTGTTTTTT. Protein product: CASSLDETKNTGELFF.

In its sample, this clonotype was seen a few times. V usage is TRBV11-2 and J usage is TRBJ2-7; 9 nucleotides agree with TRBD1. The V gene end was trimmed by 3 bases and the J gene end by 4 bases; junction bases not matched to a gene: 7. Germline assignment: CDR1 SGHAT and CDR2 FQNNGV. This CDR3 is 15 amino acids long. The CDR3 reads CASSFGTGTFYEQYF. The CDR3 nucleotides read TGTGCCAGCAGCTTCGGGACAGGGACTTTTTACGAGCAGTACTTC.

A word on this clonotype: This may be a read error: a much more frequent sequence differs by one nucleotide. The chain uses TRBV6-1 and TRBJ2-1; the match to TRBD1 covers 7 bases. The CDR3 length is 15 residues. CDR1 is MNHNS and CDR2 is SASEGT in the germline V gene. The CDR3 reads CASAPQGISYNEQSF. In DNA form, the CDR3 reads TGTGCCAGCGCCCCACAGGGGATTTCCTACAATGAGCAGTCCTTC.

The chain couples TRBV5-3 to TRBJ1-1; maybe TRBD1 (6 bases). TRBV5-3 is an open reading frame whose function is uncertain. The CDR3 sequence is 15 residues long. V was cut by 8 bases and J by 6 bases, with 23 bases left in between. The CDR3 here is CASSLDLGGGPEAFF. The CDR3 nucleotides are TGTGCCAGCAGCCTTGATTTGGGGGGGGGCCCTGAAGCTTTCTTT.

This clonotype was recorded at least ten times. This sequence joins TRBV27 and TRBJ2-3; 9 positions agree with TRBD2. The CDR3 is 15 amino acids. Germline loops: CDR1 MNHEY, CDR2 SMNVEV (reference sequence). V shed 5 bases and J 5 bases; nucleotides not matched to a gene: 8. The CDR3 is CASSIGTSPGDTQYF. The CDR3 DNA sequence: TGTGCCAGCAGTATTGGGACTAGCCCGGGAGATACGCAGTATTTT.

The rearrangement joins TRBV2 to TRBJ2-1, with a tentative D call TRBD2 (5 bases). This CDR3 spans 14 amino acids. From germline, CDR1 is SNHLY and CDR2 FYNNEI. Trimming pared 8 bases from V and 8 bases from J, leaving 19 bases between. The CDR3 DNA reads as TGTGCCAGCGCTGCCGGGGATTTGGGCGATGAGCAGTTCTTC. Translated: CASAAGDLGDEQFF.

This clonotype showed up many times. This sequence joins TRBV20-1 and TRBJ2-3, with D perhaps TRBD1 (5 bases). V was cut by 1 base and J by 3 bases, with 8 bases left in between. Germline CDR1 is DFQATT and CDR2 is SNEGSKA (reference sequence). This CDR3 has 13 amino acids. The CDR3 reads CSARGSGTDTQYF. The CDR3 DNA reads TGCAGTGCTAGAGGGTCAGGGACAGATACGCAGTATTTT.

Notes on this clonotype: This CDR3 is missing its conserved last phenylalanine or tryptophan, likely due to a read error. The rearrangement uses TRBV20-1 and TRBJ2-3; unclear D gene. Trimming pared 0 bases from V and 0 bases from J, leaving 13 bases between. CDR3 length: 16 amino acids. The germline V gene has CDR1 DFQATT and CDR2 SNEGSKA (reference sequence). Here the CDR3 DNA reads TGCAGTGCTAGAGATGTGGACGGTTGTAGCACAGATACGCAGTATGTT. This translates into CSARDVDGCSTDTQYV.

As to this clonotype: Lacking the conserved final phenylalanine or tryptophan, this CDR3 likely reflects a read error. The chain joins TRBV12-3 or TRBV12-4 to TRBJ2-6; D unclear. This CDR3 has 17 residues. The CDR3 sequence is CASSPMTISSGANVLTV. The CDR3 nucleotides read TGTGCCAGCAGCCCTATGACCATATCCTCTGGTGCCAACGTCCTGACTGTC.

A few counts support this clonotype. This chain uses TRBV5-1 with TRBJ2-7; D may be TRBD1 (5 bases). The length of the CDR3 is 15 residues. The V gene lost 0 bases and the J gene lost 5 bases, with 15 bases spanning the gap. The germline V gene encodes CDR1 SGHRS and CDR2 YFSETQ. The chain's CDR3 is CASSLGGPRGDEQYF. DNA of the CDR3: TGCGCCAGCAGCTTGGGGGGCCCCCGTGGCGACGAGCAGTACTTC.

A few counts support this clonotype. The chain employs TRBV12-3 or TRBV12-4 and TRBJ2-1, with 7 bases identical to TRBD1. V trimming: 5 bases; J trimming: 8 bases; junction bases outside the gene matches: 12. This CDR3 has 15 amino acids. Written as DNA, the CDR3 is TGTGCCAGCAGTCAAGACAGGGATAGTAAGGATGAGCAGTTCTTC. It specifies CASSQDRDSKDEQFF.

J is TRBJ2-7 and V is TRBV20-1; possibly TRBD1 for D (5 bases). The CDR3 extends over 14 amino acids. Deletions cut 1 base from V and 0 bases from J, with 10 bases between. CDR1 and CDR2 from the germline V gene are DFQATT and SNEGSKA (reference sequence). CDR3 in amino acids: CSARGQGNSYEQYF. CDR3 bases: TGCAGTGCTAGAGGTCAGGGTAACTCCTACGAGCAGTACTTC.

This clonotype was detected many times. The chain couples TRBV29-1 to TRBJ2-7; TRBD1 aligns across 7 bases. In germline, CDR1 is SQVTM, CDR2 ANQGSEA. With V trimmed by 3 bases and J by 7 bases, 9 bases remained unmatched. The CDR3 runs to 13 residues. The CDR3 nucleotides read TGCAGCGTTGAGCCGACAGGGATGGGGGAGCAGTACTTC. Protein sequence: CSVEPTGMGEQYF.

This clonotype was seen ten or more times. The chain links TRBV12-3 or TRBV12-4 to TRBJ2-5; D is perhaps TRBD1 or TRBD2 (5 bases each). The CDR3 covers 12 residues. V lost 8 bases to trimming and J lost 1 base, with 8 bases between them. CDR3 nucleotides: TGTGCCAGCGGGGGTATCCAAGAGACCCAGTACTTC. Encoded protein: CASGGIQETQYF.

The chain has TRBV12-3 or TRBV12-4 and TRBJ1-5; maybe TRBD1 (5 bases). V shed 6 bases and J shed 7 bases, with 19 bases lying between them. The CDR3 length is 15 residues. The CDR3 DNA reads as TGTGCCAGCAGCCCTACATCCTACCAGGGACAGCCCCAGCATTTT. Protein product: CASSPTSYQGQPQHF.

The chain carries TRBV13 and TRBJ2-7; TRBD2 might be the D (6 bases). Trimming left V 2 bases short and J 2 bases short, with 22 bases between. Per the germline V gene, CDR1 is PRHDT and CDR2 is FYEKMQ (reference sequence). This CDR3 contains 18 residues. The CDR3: CASSLRIASGTLTYEQYF. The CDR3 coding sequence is TGTGCCAGCAGCTTACGTATCGCGTCGGGGACTCTAACCTACGAGCAGTACTTC.

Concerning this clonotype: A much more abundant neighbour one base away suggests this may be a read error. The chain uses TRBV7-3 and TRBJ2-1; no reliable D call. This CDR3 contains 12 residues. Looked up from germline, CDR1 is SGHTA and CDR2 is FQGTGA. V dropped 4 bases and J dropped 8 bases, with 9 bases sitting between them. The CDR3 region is CASSYANDEQFF. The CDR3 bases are TGTGCCAGCAGCTATGCTAACGATGAGCAGTTCTTC.

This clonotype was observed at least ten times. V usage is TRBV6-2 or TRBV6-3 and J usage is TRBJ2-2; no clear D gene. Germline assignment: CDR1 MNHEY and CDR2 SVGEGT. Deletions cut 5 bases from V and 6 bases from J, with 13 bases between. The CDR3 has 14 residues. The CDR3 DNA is TGTGCCAGCAGTCCCCTTCTGGTCGCCGGGGAGCTGTTTTTT. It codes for CASSPLLVAGELFF.

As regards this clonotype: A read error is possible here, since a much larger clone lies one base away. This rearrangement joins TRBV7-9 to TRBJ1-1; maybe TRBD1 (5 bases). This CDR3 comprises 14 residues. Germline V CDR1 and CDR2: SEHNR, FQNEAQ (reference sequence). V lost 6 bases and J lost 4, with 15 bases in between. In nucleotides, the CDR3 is TGTGCCAGCAGTTTAACCAGGGAGTGCACTGAAGCTTTCTTT. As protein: CASSLTRECTEAFF.

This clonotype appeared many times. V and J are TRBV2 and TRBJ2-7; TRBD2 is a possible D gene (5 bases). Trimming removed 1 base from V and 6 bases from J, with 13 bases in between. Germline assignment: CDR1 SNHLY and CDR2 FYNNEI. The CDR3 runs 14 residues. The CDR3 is CASSEGSALREQYF. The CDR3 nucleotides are TGTGCCAGCAGTGAAGGTAGCGCCCTCCGCGAGCAGTACTTC. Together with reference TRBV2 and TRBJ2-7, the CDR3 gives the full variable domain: EPEVTQTPSHQVTQMGQEVILRCVPISNHLYFYWYRQILGQKVEFLVSFYNNEISEKSEIFDDQFSVERPDGSNFTLKIRSTKLEDSAMYFCASSEGSALREQYFGPGTRLTVT.

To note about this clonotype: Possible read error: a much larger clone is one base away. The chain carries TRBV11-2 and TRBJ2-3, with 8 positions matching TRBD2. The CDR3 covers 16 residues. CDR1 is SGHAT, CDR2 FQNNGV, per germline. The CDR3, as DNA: TGTGCCGGCAGCGGCCCCCCCCGGGGGGGGACAGATACGCAGTATTTT. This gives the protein CAGSGPPRGGTDTQYF.

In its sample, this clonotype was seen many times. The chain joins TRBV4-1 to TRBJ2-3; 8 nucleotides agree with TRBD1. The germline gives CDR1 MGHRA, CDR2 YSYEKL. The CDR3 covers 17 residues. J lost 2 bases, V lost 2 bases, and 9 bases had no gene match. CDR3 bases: TGCGCCAGCAGCCAAATTTTGGACAGGGAATACACAGATACGCAGTATTTT. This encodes CASSQILDREYTDTQYF.